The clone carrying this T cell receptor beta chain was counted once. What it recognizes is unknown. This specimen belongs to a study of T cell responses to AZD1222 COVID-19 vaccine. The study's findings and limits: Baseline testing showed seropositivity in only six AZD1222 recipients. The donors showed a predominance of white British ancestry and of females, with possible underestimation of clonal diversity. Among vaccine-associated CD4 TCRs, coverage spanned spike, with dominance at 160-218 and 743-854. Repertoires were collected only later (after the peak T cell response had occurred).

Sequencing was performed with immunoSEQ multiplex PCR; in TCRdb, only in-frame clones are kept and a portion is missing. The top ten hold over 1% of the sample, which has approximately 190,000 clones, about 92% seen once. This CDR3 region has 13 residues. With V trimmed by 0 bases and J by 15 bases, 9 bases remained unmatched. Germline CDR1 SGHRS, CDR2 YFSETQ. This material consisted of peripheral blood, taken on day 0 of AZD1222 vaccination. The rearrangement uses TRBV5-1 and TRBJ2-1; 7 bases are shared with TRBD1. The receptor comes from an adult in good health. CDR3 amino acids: CASSLGEQGKRFF. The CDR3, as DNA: TGCGCCAGCAGCTTGGGGGAACAGGGGAAGAGGTTCTTC.